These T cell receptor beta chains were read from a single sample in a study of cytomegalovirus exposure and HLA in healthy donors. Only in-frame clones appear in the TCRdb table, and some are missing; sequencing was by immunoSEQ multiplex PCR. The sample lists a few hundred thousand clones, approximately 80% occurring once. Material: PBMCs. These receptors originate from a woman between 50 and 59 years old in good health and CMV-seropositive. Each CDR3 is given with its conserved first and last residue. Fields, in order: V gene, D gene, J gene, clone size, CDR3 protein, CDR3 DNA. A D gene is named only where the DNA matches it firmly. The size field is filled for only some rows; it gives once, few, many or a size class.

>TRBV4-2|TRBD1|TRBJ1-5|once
CASTKGTGGETSNQPQHF
TGTGCCAGCACCAAAGGGACAGGGGGGGAGACTAGCAATCAGCCCCAGCATTTT
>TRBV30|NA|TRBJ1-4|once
CAWSQGSDNEKLFF
TGTGCCTGGAGTCAGGGGTCGGATAATGAAAAACTGTTTTTT
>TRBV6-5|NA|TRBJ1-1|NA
CASSHGRNTEAFF
TGTGCCAGCAGCCACGGTAGAAACACTGAAGCTTTCTTT
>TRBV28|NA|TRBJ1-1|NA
CASSLSLTQTEAFF
TGTGCCAGCAGTTTAAGCCTCACCCAAACTGAAGCTTTCTTT
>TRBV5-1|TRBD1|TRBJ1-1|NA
CASSSMGQGYTEAFF
TGCGCCAGCAGCTCGATGGGACAGGGTTACACTGAAGCTTTCTTT
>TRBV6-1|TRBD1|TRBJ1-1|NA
CASSERGREAFF
TGTGCCAGCAGTGAAAGGGGGCGCGAAGCTTTCTTT
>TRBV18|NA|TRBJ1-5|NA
CASSLDQGINQPQHF
TGTGCCAGCTCACTAGATCAGGGGATCAATCAGCCCCAGCATTTT
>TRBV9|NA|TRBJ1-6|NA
CASSARGVNSPLHF
TGTGCCAGCAGCGCTCGGGGGGTCAATTCACCCCTCCACTTT
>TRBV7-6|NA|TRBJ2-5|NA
CASSLELAGMYQETQYF
TGTGCCAGCAGCTTAGAATTGGCAGGAATGTACCAAGAGACCCAGTACTTC
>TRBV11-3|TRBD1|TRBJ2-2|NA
CASSLGQGRTGELFF
TGTGCCAGCAGCTTGGGACAGGGCAGAACCGGGGAGCTGTTTTTT
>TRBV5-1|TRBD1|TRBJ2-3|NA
CASSLGQGADTQYF
TGCGCCAGCAGCTTGGGGCAGGGGGCAGATACGCAGTATTTT
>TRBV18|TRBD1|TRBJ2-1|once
CASSLQGGLYNEQFF
TGTGCCAGCTCACTACAGGGGGGTTTATACAATGAGCAGTTCTTC
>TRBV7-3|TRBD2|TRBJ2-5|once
CASSLSASGGQETQYF
TGTGCCAGCAGCTTAAGTGCTAGCGGGGGCCAAGAGACCCAGTACTTC
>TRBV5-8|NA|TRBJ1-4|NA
CASSPTPDSEKLFF
TGTGCCAGCAGCCCCACCCCGGACAGTGAAAAACTGTTTTTT
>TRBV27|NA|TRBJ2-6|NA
CASSLAGANVLTF
TGTGCCAGCAGTTTGGCCGGGGCCAACGTCCTGACTTTC
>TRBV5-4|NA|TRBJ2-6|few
CASSLGPSGANVLTF
TGTGCCAGCAGCTTGGGGCCTTCTGGGGCCAACGTCCTGACTTTC
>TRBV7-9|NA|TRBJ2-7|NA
CASSYTGHSYEQYF
TGTGCCAGCAGCTACACCGGACATTCCTACGAGCAGTACTTC
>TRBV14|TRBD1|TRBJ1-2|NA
CASSSKRQGSGYTF
TGTGCCAGCAGCTCTAAGCGACAGGGGAGCGGCTACACCTTC
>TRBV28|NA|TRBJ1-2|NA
CAVQPRGRKNYGYTF
TGTGCCGTACAACCCCGAGGGCGGAAAAACTATGGCTACACCTTC
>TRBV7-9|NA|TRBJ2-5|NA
CASTPGAGARRETQYF
TGTGCCAGCACCCCCGGGGCGGGGGCCCGCCGAGAGACCCAGTACTTC
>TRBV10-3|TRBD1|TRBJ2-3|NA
CAISAAGTGEADTQYF
TGTGCCATCAGTGCGGCCGGGACAGGGGAGGCAGATACGCAGTATTTT
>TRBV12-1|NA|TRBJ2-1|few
CASSSPGTGYNEQFF
TGTGCCAGCAGCTCCCCCGGGACAGGGTACAATGAGCAGTTCTTC
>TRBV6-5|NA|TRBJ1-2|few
CASSPDSYGYTF
TGTGCCAGCAGCCCGGACAGTTATGGCTACACCTTC